This TCR beta chain was profiled in a study of CD8+ T cells in alopecia areata. Study-wide context: Treated patients were dosed with oral tofacitinib, taking 5 to 10 mg twice daily. Study-wide findings and caveats: Under tofacitinib, numerous expanded lesional clonotypes remained detectable in scalp and blood.

A few counts support this clone. Its cognate antigen is unknown. Per the germline V gene, CDR1 is MDHEN and CDR2 is SYDVKM. The V gene lost 2 bases and the J gene lost 0 bases, with 10 bases spanning the gap. This CDR3 contains 15 residues. As the sequencing template, cDNA was produced by extracting RNA and reverse transcribing it. The assay was immunoSEQ multiplex PCR, and TCRdb's table has in-frame clones only and misses some. The sample lists about 120,000 clones, 56% occurring once. Treatment: oral pan-JAK inhibitor, 5-10 mg twice daily. This sequence joins TRBV28 and TRBJ1-2; no clear D. The material was CD4+ T cells sorted from blood, obtained at week 24, from a patient treated with tofacitinib. This receptor was identified in a human donor with alopecia areata. CDR3 sequence (DNA): TGTGCCAGCAGTTTAGTGGGCGAAGCTAACTATGGCTACACCTTC. Amino acids: CASSLVGEANYGYTF.